This T cell receptor (beta chain) stems from a study of Ad26.COV2.S vaccination and SARS-CoV-2 variants. Overall study results and limits: Reports say spike-specific CD8+ and CD4+ T cell responses covered substantial breadth after vaccination.

Described treatment: roughly 18 received Ad26.COV2.S at low or high dose, single or two shots; roughly five received placebo; per-sample allocation not given. Sampling occurred on day 63 after the first vaccine or placebo injection. CDR3 size: 14 residues. Germline loops: CDR1 MNHEY, CDR2 SVGEGT. Losses at the gene ends were 6 bases for V and 2 bases for J; bases not matched to a gene: 6. Remarks on this clone: Its antigen is as yet unknown.

Profiling relied on immunoSEQ multiplex PCR, and the TCRdb table lists in-frame clones only, not all of them. The sample consists of a few hundred thousand clones, more than 75% of them appearing once. The source is a person between 18 and 60 years old who received the Ad26.COV2.S COVID-19 vaccine or a placebo. The gene calls are TRBV6-2 or TRBV6-3 and TRBJ2-7; the match to TRBD1 covers 8 bases. The input for sequencing was peripheral blood, taken in a trial of Ad26.COV2.S vaccine versus placebo. CDR3 sequence: CASSSTGVAYEQYF. For the CDR3, the DNA is TGTGCCAGCAGCTCGACAGGGGTAGCCTACGAGCAGTACTTC.